The rows below give T cell receptor beta chains drawn from one sample of a study of T cell responses to AZD1222 COVID-19 vaccine. Profiling relied on immunoSEQ multiplex PCR, and the TCRdb table lists in-frame clones only, not all of them. The sample includes 150,000 or so clones, more than 80% of them seen just once. The sequencing used peripheral blood, collected on day 0 of AZD1222 vaccination. These receptors were taken from an adult in good health. The CDR3 runs from the conserved cysteine through the conserved F or W.

>TRBV6-2/TRBV6-3|TRBJ1-2
CASSYTPYYGYTF
>TRBV24-1|TRBJ2-2
CATSGPKSPRRDRVTGELFF
>TRBV7-2|TRBJ2-7
CASSFRGYEQYF
>TRBV28|TRBJ1-4
CASSSPGQGNEKLFF
>TRBV18|TRBJ2-2
CASSQLAGVTGELFF
>TRBV5-5|TRBJ1-1
CASAYKGQGITEAFF
>TRBV29-1|TRBJ1-2
CSVEGTEYGYTF
>TRBV15|TRBJ2-7
CATSRDVLYEQYF
>TRBV3-1/TRBV3-2|TRBJ1-2
CASSHRGQEGYTF
>TRBV7-2|TRBJ2-1
CASSFFGGATYEQFF
>TRBV3-1/TRBV3-2|TRBJ2-2
CASSQVRTGELFF
>TRBV28|TRBJ1-3
CASSWGGAGNTIYF
>TRBV21-1|TRBJ2-3
CASSKTAGGGTDTQYF
>TRBV4-2|TRBJ1-5
CASSQDRPNSNQPQHF
>TRBV6-2/TRBV6-3|TRBJ2-7
CASSLQGYEQYF
>TRBV13|TRBJ2-1
CASSPSRTGLYNEQFF
>TRBV6-4|TRBJ2-7
CASSDMDRGGVSLPLEQYF
>TRBV18|TRBJ2-5
CASSPNARETQYF
>TRBV9|TRBJ1-5
CASRLKTGTGIYSNQPQHF
>TRBV27|TRBJ2-7
CASSFGGEQYF
>TRBV4-3|TRBJ1-4
CASSQGTLATNEKLFF
>TRBV30|TRBJ2-5
CALERGAETQYF
>TRBV12-5|TRBJ2-3
CASGFVPSSTDTQYF
>TRBV4-1|TRBJ1-4
CASSQRSTATNEKLFF
>TRBV4-1|TRBJ2-7
CASSSRYEQYF
>TRBV7-2|TRBJ1-2
CASSHTGNYGYTF
>TRBV7-2|TRBJ1-2
CASSPWTESRYGYTF
>TRBV7-8|TRBJ2-2
CASSFRDPNTGELFF
>TRBV15|TRBJ2-7
CATSRGGGGVEQYF
>TRBV19|TRBJ2-7
CASKQGTGREQYF
>TRBV20-1|TRBJ2-3
CSASAAIDTQYF
>TRBV7-2|TRBJ2-2
CASSLDGGTGELFF
>TRBV7-9|TRBJ1-4
CASSLEGTATNEKLFF
>TRBV7-9|TRBJ2-1
CASSLAESDYNEQFF
>TRBV2|TRBJ1-3
CASSAGQGNTIYF
>TRBV3-1/TRBV3-2|TRBJ2-1
CASSQDKGQTFSYNEQFF
>TRBV6-5|TRBJ2-1
CAWGSYNEQFF
>TRBV5-1|TRBJ2-5
CASSTTSGQETQYF
>TRBV2|TRBJ2-1
CASSEQEGISYNEQFF
>TRBV28|TRBJ1-5
CASNAGQGAYQPQHF
>TRBV6-4|TRBJ1-1
CASSDGSNTEAFF
>TRBV4-3|TRBJ2-2
CASSQDRGKATGELFF
>TRBV5-5|TRBJ2-2
CASSLWGFNTGELFF